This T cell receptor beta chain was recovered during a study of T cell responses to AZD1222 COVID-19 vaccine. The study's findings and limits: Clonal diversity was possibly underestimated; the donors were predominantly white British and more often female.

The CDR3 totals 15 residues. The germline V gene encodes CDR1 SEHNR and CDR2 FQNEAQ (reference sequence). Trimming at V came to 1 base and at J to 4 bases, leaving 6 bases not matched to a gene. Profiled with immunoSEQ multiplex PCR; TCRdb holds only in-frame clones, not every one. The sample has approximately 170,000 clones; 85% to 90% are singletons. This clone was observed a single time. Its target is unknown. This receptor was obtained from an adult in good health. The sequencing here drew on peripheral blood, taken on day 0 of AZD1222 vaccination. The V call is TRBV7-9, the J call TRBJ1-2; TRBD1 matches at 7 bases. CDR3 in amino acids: CASSLVTGDGYGYTF. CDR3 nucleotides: TGTGCCAGCAGCTTAGTCACAGGGGATGGCTATGGCTACACCTTC.